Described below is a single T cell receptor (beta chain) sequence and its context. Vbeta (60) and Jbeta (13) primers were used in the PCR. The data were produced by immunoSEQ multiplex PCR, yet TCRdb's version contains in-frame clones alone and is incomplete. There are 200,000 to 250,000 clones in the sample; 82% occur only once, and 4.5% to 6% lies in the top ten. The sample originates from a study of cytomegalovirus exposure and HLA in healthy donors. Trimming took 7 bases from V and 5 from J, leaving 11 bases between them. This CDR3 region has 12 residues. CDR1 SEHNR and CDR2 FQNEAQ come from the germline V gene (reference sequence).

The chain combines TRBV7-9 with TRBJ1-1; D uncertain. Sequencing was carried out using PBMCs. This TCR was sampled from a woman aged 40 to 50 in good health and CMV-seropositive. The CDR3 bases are TGTGCCAGCACCGAGGGCAGGACTGAAGCTTTCTTT. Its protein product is CASTEGRTEAFF.